A single sample is the source of the 8 T cell receptor beta chains below, sequenced in a study of shared clonotypes between healthy human individuals. The protocol was immunoSEQ multiplex PCR, while the TCRdb copy is restricted to in-frame clones and leaves out a portion. This sample has 550,000 to 650,000 clones; approximately 96% occur once, and the top ten carry 0.095% to 0.13%. Positively selected for CCR7, the CD45RO-negative cells used as naive CD8 cells excluded terminally differentiated effector memory CD45RA+ cells. Sequencing was performed on naive CD8+ T cells sorted from blood. These receptors were collected from a woman aged 25 to 39 in good health.

The CDR3 sequence: CASSIGGQDNEQFF. The CDR3 DNA is TGTGCCAGCAGCATTGGGGGACAAGACAATGAGCAGTTCTTC. The chain links TRBV9 to TRBJ2-1; D is possibly TRBD1 (6 bases). Per the germline V gene, CDR1 is SGDLS and CDR2 is YYNGEE. This CDR3 comprises 14 residues. V lost 4 bases and J lost 5, with 13 bases in between.

This clone was seen a single time. The rearrangement uses TRBV23-1 and TRBJ2-7, with D perhaps matching TRBD1 or TRBD2 (6 bases each). TRBV23-1 is filed as an ORF, its function uncertain. V was trimmed by 11 bases and J by 2 bases, leaving 13 bases between them. The CDR3 totals 12 residues. The CDR3 spells CAGYREAYEQYF. In nucleotides, the CDR3 is TGCGCCGGATACAGGGAGGCCTACGAGCAGTACTTC.

The chain employs TRBV14 and TRBJ2-7; 12 nucleotides agree with TRBD2. CDR3 length: 15 amino acids. V dropped 2 bases and J dropped 2; count of bases not matched to a gene: 1. Germline assignment: CDR1 SGHDN and CDR2 FVKESK. The CDR3 protein is CASSQTSGRTYEQYF. The DNA for the CDR3 is TGTGCCAGCAGCCAAACTAGCGGGAGGACCTACGAGCAGTACTTC.

This sequence joins TRBV5-6 and TRBJ2-2, with D possibly TRBD1 on 5 matching bases. Deletions cut 4 bases from V and 1 base from J, with 8 bases between. From germline, CDR1 is SGHDT and CDR2 YYEEEE. The CDR3 covers 14 residues. CDR3 in amino acids: CASSAQENTGELFF. In DNA, the CDR3 is TGTGCCAGCAGCGCACAGGAGAACACCGGGGAGCTGTTTTTT.

This clone has only a few counts. The genes are TRBV30 and TRBJ1-1; 7 nucleotides agree with TRBD1. The CDR3 covers 14 residues. Looked up from germline, CDR1 is GTSNPN and CDR2 is SVGIG (reference sequence). V lost 1 base to trimming and J lost 4 bases; unmatched junction nucleotides: 6. This CDR3 reads CAWSEGAGFTEAFF. The CDR3 DNA reads TGTGCCTGGAGTGAGGGGGCGGGTTTCACTGAAGCTTTCTTT.

This sequence joins TRBV10-2 and TRBJ1-2; D is unclear. Trimming pared 3 bases from V and 5 bases from J, leaving 7 bases between. The germline V gene encodes CDR1 WSHSY and CDR2 SAAADI. The CDR3 spans 12 residues. CDR3 sequence (DNA): TGCGCCAGCAGTGACCCTGCGTATGGCTACACCTTC. The encoded protein is CASSDPAYGYTF.

The chain recombines TRBV14 with TRBJ2-7, with 8 bases aligning to TRBD2. This CDR3 region has 14 residues. Losses at the gene ends were 4 bases for V and 6 bases for J; bases not matched to a gene: 8. The germline V gene encodes CDR1 SGHDN and CDR2 FVKESK. This chain's CDR3 is CASSLAGTRAEQYF. The CDR3 nucleotides read TGTGCCAGCAGCCTCGCCGGGACTAGGGCCGAGCAGTACTTC.

The rearrangement joins TRBV27 to TRBJ1-1, with D perhaps TRBD1 (5 bases). Deletions cut 5 bases from V and 8 bases from J, with 12 bases between. Germline values: CDR1 MNHEY, CDR2 SMNVEV (reference sequence). The CDR3 spans 12 residues. The CDR3 region is CASSTGTREAFF. CDR3 DNA: TGTGCCAGCAGTACCGGGACGAGAGAAGCTTTCTTT.